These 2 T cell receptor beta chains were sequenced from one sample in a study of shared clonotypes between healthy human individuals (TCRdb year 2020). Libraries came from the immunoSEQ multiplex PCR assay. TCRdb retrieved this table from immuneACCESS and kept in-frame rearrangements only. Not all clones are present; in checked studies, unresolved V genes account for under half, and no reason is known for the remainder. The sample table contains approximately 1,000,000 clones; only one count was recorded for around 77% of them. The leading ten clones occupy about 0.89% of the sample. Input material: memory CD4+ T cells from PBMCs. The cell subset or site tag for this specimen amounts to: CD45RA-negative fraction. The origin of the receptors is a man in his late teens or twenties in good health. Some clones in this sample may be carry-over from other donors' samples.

The CDR3 DNA sequence: TGTGCCTGGAGGAGGGCGGCAGACCAAAACATTCAGTACTTC. Its translation: CAWRRAADQNIQYF. The chain links TRBV30 to TRBJ2-4, with D perhaps matching TRBD2 (5 bases). The CDR3 sequence is 14 residues long. V was pared by 3 bases and J by 5 bases, with 14 bases between. Germline CDR1 reads GTSNPN; CDR2 reads SVGIG (reference sequence).

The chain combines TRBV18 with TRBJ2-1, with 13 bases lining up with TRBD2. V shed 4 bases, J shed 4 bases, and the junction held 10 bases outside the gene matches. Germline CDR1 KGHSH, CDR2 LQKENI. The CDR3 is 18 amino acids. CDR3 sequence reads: CASSLGLAGERKYNEQFF. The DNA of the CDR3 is TGTGCCAGCTCACTCGGACTAGCGGGAGAAAGGAAGTACAATGAGCAGTTCTTC.